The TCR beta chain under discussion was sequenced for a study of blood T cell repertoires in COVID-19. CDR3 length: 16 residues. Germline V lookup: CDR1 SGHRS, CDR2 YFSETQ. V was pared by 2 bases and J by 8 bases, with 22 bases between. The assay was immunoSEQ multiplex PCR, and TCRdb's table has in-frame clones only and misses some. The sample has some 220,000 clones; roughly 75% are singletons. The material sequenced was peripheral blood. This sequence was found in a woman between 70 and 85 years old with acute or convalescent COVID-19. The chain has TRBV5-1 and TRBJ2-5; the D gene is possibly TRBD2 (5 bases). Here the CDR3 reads CASSFSTTGVGRTQYF. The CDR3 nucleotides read TGCGCCAGCAGCTTCTCCACGACCGGGGTGGGTCGCACCCAGTACTTC.